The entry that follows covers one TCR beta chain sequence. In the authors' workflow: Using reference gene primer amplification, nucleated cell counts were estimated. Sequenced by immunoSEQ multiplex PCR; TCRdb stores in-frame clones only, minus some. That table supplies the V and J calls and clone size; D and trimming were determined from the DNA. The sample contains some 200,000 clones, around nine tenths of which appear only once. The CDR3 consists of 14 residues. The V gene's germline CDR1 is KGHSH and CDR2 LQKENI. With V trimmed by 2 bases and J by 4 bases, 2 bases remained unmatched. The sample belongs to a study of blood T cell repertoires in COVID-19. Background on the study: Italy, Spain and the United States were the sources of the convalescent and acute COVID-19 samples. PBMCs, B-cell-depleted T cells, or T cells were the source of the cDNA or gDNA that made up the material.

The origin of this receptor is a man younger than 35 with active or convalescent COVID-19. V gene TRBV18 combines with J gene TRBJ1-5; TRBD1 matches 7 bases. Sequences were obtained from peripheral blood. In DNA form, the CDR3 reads TGTGCCAGCTCACCAGAACAGGGGAATCAGCCCCAGCATTTT. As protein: CASSPEQGNQPQHF. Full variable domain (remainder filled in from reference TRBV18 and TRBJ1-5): NAGVMQNPRHLVRRRGQEARLRCSPMKGHSHVYWYRQLPEEGLKFMVYLQKENIIDESGMPKERFSAEFPKEGPSILRIQQVVRGDSAAYFCASSPEQGNQPQHFGDGTRLSIL.